Below, 29 T cell receptor beta chains from the same sample are listed, as sequenced in a study of blood T cell repertoires in COVID-19. Profiling relied on immunoSEQ multiplex PCR, and the TCRdb table lists in-frame clones only, not all of them. The data hold under 300,000 clones, with around nine tenths observed a single time. Material: peripheral blood. Receptors were obtained from a woman in her thirties or forties who had recovered from COVID-19.

The chain couples TRBV19 to TRBJ1-3, with D tentatively TRBD1 (6 bases). Germline V gene data show CDR1 as LNHDA and CDR2 as SQIVND (reference sequence). CDR3 length: 16 amino acids. V gave up 5 bases and J gave up 2 bases, with 16 bases separating them. CDR3 sequence reads: CASSLRTASPGNTIYF. The CDR3 DNA is TGTGCCAGTAGTCTACGGACAGCTTCCCCTGGAAACACCATATATTTT.

This chain connects TRBV28 to TRBJ1-6; 9 bases are shared with TRBD1. Germline assignment: CDR1 MDHEN and CDR2 SYDVKM. This CDR3 region has 15 residues. Trimming took 5 bases from V and 9 from J; bases not matched to a gene: 8. CDR3 protein: CASSTTTGGISPLHF. The DNA for the CDR3 is TGTGCCAGCAGTACGACGACAGGGGGTATTTCACCCCTCCACTTT.

This rearrangement joins TRBV2 to TRBJ2-1; 10 bases align to TRBD1. Germline CDR1 SNHLY, CDR2 FYNNEI. The CDR3 has 17 amino acids. After removal of 6 bases from V and 3 bases from J, the junction contained 11 bases not matched to a gene. The DNA for the CDR3 is TGTGCCAGCAGGGGGATCCTCGGGACAGGGGACTACAATGAGCAGTTCTTC. This encodes CASRGILGTGDYNEQFF.

This clone turned up a few times. This chain joins TRBV15 and TRBJ1-4; D gene uncertain. This CDR3 has 14 residues. In germline, CDR1 is LNHNV, CDR2 YYDKDF (reference sequence). Trimming took 5 bases from V and 7 from J, leaving 14 bases between them. The CDR3 DNA sequence: TGTGCCACCAGCTCAGGTGGTATGTTTGAAAAACTGTTTTTT. As protein: CATSSGGMFEKLFF.

This chain uses TRBV6-4 with TRBJ2-1, with 7 bases fitting TRBD1. There are 15 residues in the CDR3. The V gene end was trimmed by 3 bases and the J gene end by 2 bases; junction bases not matched to a gene: 4. The germline CDR1 and CDR2 sequences are MRHNA and SNTAGT. The CDR3 spells CASSERQGTYNEQFF. CDR3 DNA sequence: TGTGCCAGCAGTGAGAGACAGGGCACCTACAATGAGCAGTTCTTC.

Comment on this clone: Sequence at one end of the junction differs from germline and may be a read error. The genes are TRBV6-1 and TRBJ1-2, with 7 nucleotides matching TRBD1. The CDR3 contains 18 residues. Germline V gives CDR1 MNHNS, CDR2 SASEGT. The CDR3 loop is CASSEVGGQSDSNYGYTF. The CDR3 nucleotides read TGTGCCAGCAGCGAAGTGGGGGGACAGAGTGATTCGAACTATGGCTACACCTTC.

The chain carries TRBV27 and TRBJ2-1, with D perhaps matching TRBD1 (7 bases). This CDR3 has 14 amino acids. V was trimmed by 10 bases and J by 8 bases, leaving 21 bases between them. The V gene's germline CDR1 is MNHEY and CDR2 SMNVEV (reference sequence). CDR3 DNA: TGTGCCACGAGCAGGGGGGAGGCGATCTATGAGCAGTTCTTC. It translates to CATSRGEAIYEQFF.

The gene calls are TRBV7-3 and TRBJ1-2; 7 bases align to TRBD1. With V trimmed by 2 bases and J by 4 bases, 7 bases remained unmatched. CDR3 length equals 15 residues. The germline V gene encodes CDR1 SGHTA and CDR2 FQGTGA. CDR3 nucleotides: TGTGCCAGCAGCTTATCCCCGGACAGGAGCTATGGCTACACCTTC. The encoded protein is CASSLSPDRSYGYTF.

J is TRBJ2-1 and V is TRBV5-1; TRBD2 matches 8 bases. The CDR3 runs to 15 residues. V shed 5 bases and J 8 bases; nucleotides not matched to a gene: 12. CDR1 and CDR2 from the germline V gene are SGHRS and YFSETQ. CDR3 amino acids: CASSPRASGSHEQFF. The CDR3 DNA sequence: TGCGCCAGCAGTCCCCGGGCTAGCGGGTCCCATGAGCAGTTCTTC.

This sequence joins TRBV27 and TRBJ2-3; D unresolved. Germline V gene sequence: CDR1 MNHEY, CDR2 SMNVEV (reference sequence). The CDR3 extends over 13 amino acids. The V and J ends lost 3 bases and 8 bases respectively, with 12 bases between them. Here the CDR3 reads CASSLNIGLTQYF. The CDR3 DNA is TGTGCCAGCAGTTTGAACATTGGGCTTACGCAGTATTTT.

This clone was seen just once. The chain has TRBV5-1 and TRBJ2-7; 7 bases align to TRBD2. V dropped 4 bases and J dropped 0; count of bases not matched to a gene: 7. The CDR3 has 15 amino acids. The germline CDR1 and CDR2 sequences are SGHRS and YFSETQ. In nucleotides, the CDR3 is TGCGCCAGCAGCGGCCCGGGACTATACTCCTACGAGCAGTACTTC. Protein sequence: CASSGPGLYSYEQYF.

The sample holds a few counts of this clone. This chain links TRBV28 with TRBJ2-7; tentatively, D is TRBD2 (5 bases). With 6 bases removed from V and 7 bases from J, the gap between germline ends came to 16 bases. CDR1 is MDHEN, CDR2 SYDVKM, per germline. This CDR3 region has 13 residues. The CDR3 DNA sequence: TGTGCCAGCAGCCCTCCGAGGGAGTGGGAGCAGTACTTC. Its translation: CASSPPREWEQYF.

The J gene is TRBJ2-2, the V gene TRBV29-1; TRBD1 matches 7 bases. Trimming removed 4 bases from V and 7 bases from J; junction bases left unmatched: 6. This CDR3 contains 13 residues. Germline V gene data show CDR1 as SQVTM and CDR2 as ANQGSEA. In DNA, the CDR3 is TGCAGCGTTGTTGTAGGGGGCGGCGGGGAGCTGTTTTTT. Its translation: CSVVVGGGGELFF.

The chain is built from TRBV18 and TRBJ1-3; 12 nucleotides agree with TRBD1. CDR3 size: 18 residues. With 3 bases clipped from V and 3 bases from J, the junction kept 9 bases outside the gene matches. Germline CDR1 and CDR2: KGHSH and LQKENI. CDR3 sequence reads: CASSPQPGTGGFGNTIYF. The CDR3 DNA follows: TGTGCCAGCTCACCCCAACCGGGGACAGGGGGCTTTGGAAACACCATATATTTT.

The chain joins TRBV7-2 to TRBJ2-4; 14 bases match TRBD2. Trimming removed 0 bases from V and 7 bases from J; junction bases left unmatched: 8. CDR1 is SGHTA, CDR2 FQGNSA, per germline. The CDR3 spans 18 residues. CDR3 sequence (DNA): TGTGCCAGCAGCTTAGCGCGGGGGACTAGCGGGAGTCAGAACATTCAGTACTTC. Its translation: CASSLARGTSGSQNIQYF. Drawing the rest from reference TRBV7-2 and TRBJ2-4, the complete variable domain is GAGVSQSPSNKVTEKGKDVELRCDPISGHTALYWYRQSLGQGLEFLIYFQGNSAPDKSGLPSDRFSAERTGGSVSTLTIQRTQQEDSAVYLCASSLARGTSGSQNIQYFGAGTRLSVL.

The rearrangement joins TRBV14 to TRBJ1-1; tentative D call: TRBD1 (5 bases). V was trimmed by 6 bases and J by 5 bases, leaving 19 bases between them. Germline lookup yields CDR1 SGHDN and CDR2 FVKESK. This CDR3 has 15 residues. The DNA for the CDR3 is TGTGCCAGCAGTCAACTCAGGGCCGTGGGGACTGAAGCTTTCTTT. Protein product: CASSQLRAVGTEAFF.

Notes on this clone: The same CDR3 can be traced to other DNA sequences in this sample. The chain is built from TRBV3-1 (or the pseudogene TRBV3-2) and TRBJ2-7; TRBD2 matches at 12 bases. J was trimmed by 2 bases and V by 3 bases; bases with no gene match: 2. The germline CDR1 and CDR2 sequences are LGHDT and YNNKEL (reference sequence). The length of the CDR3 is 15 residues. DNA for the CDR3: TGTGCCAGCAGCCAGACTAGCGGGAGAGCCTACGAGCAGTACTTC. It specifies CASSQTSGRAYEQYF.

This chain links TRBV13 with TRBJ2-3; possibly TRBD1 for D (6 bases). Germline V gene sequence: CDR1 PRHDT, CDR2 FYEKMQ (reference sequence). The CDR3 has 12 amino acids. V was clipped by 0 bases and J by 10 bases, with 8 bases between them. The CDR3 region is CASSLGDSPQYF. CDR3 DNA sequence: TGTGCCAGCAGCTTAGGGGACAGCCCGCAGTATTTT.

This chain links TRBV11-2 with TRBJ2-2, with D perhaps matching TRBD1 (6 bases). V was cut by 2 bases and J by 6 bases, with 16 bases left in between. The CDR3 extends over 16 amino acids. Germline V CDR1 and CDR2: SGHAT, FQNNGV. This chain's CDR3 is CASSLRTEISPGELFF. The CDR3 DNA reads TGTGCCAGCAGCTTACGGACAGAAATTTCACCCGGGGAGCTGTTTTTT.

The rearrangement uses TRBV7-3 and TRBJ2-2, with TRBD1 matching 7 bases. The CDR3 has 16 residues. Germline V CDR1 and CDR2: SGHTA, FQGTGA. V was clipped by 2 bases and J by 2 bases; unmatched bases: 5. CDR3 protein: CASSLSGTDNTGELFF. DNA of the CDR3: TGTGCCAGCAGCTTATCCGGGACAGATAACACCGGGGAGCTGTTTTTT. The entire variable domain, with the rest obtained from reference TRBV7-3 and TRBJ2-2, is as follows: GAGVSQTPSNKVTEKGKYVELRCDPISGHTALYWYRQSLGQGPEFLIYFQGTGAADDSGLPNDRFFAVRPEGSVSTLKIQRTERGDSAVYLCASSLSGTDNTGELFFGEGSRLTVL.

This chain uses TRBV28 with TRBJ2-7; no clear D gene. The CDR3 spans 11 residues. Per germline, CDR1 MDHEN and CDR2 SYDVKM. The V gene lost 6 bases and the J gene lost 1 base, with 4 bases spanning the gap. The CDR3 region is CASSRSYEQYF. DNA of the CDR3: TGTGCCAGCAGCCGGTCCTACGAGCAGTACTTC.

V usage is TRBV7-9 and J usage is TRBJ2-6; the D is unclear. Germline V lookup: CDR1 SEHNR, CDR2 FQNEAQ (reference sequence). This CDR3 has 15 residues. The ends were cut back, 2 bases at V and 1 base at J, with 6 bases in the middle. The CDR3 DNA is TGTGCCAGCAGCTTATTTCCTTCTGGGGCCAACGTCCTGACTTTC. Translated, it gives CASSLFPSGANVLTF.

The J gene is TRBJ2-7, the V gene TRBV7-9; 7 bases match TRBD1. With V trimmed by 4 bases and J by 0 bases, 6 bases remained unmatched. The length of the CDR3 is 15 residues. Germline V gene sequence: CDR1 SEHNR, CDR2 FQNEAQ (reference sequence). The CDR3: CASSSTGRASYEQYF. The DNA for the CDR3 is TGTGCCAGCAGCTCGACAGGGCGAGCCTCCTACGAGCAGTACTTC.

V is TRBV11-3 and J is TRBJ2-1, with 14 bases matching TRBD2. The CDR3 has 16 amino acids. CDR1 is SGHNT and CDR2 is YENEEA in the germline V gene. The V segment lost 1 base and the J segment 8 bases; nucleotides outside the gene matches: 4. The CDR3 DNA reads TGTGCCAGCAGCTTAGGAGGGACTAGCGGGAGTGATGAGCAGTTCTTC. Protein: CASSLGGTSGSDEQFF.

This chain connects TRBV19 to TRBJ1-1, with 7 bases matching TRBD1. CDR3 size: 12 residues. Germline V gives CDR1 LNHDA, CDR2 SQIVND (reference sequence). V shed 6 bases and J 8 bases; nucleotides not matched to a gene: 6. CDR3 protein: CASSTGTDEAFF. DNA for the CDR3: TGTGCCAGTAGCACCGGGACAGACGAAGCTTTCTTT. Full variable domain (outside the CDR3, taken from reference TRBV19 and TRBJ1-1): DGGITQSPKYLFRKEGQNVTLSCEQNLNHDAMYWYRQDPGQGLRLIYYSQIVNDFQKGDIAEGYSVSREKKESFPLTVTSAQKNPTAFYLCASSTGTDEAFFGQGTRLTVV.

This chain connects TRBV27 to TRBJ2-1, with 7 nucleotides matching TRBD2. CDR1 is MNHEY and CDR2 is SMNVEV in the germline V gene (reference sequence). Losses at the gene ends were 2 bases for V and 5 bases for J; bases not matched to a gene: 6. The CDR3 runs to 15 residues. The CDR3 DNA reads as TGTGCCAGCAGTTTAGGGGGAGGGATAAACAATGAGCAGTTCTTC. The encoded protein is CASSLGGGINNEQFF.

The chain has TRBV5-1 and TRBJ2-3; D may be TRBD2 (5 bases). CDR1 is SGHRS, CDR2 YFSETQ, per germline. The V end lost 4 bases, the J end lost 1 base, and 13 bases lay between the germline ends. There are 15 residues in the CDR3. DNA for the CDR3: TGCGCCAGCAGCCCCCCCAGTAGCGGCACAGATACGCAGTATTTT. Encoded protein: CASSPPSSGTDTQYF.

The chain joins TRBV13 to TRBJ2-1; perhaps TRBD2 as D (6 bases). V dropped 10 bases and J dropped 5 bases, with 15 bases sitting between them. The CDR3 is 13 amino acids. The germline gives CDR1 PRHDT, CDR2 FYEKMQ (reference sequence). CDR3 loop: CATAGPHDNEQFF. The CDR3 DNA follows: TGTGCCACCGCGGGACCCCACGACAATGAGCAGTTCTTC.

The chain uses TRBV5-1 and TRBJ1-1; 12 bases line up with TRBD1. Germline V lookup: CDR1 SGHRS, CDR2 YFSETQ. The CDR3 loop spans 14 amino acids. V lost 4 bases and J lost 7; bases outside the gene matches: 5. The CDR3 spells CASSGGQGAGEAFF. Written as DNA, the CDR3 is TGCGCCAGCAGCGGGGGACAGGGGGCAGGTGAAGCTTTCTTT.